The 17 T cell receptor beta chains below all came from one sample that was sequenced in a study of blood T cell repertoires in COVID-19. The data were produced by immunoSEQ multiplex PCR, yet TCRdb's version contains in-frame clones alone and is incomplete. Counted here are 20,000 to 30,000 clones, 86% occurring once; the ten biggest clones make up less than 5.5%. Sequencing was carried out using peripheral blood. The receptors come from a middle-aged man with active COVID-19.

The chain carries TRBV3-1 (or the pseudogene TRBV3-2) and TRBJ1-1; D is unresolved. CDR1 and CDR2 (germline): LGHDT, YNNKEL (reference sequence). The CDR3 has 13 residues. Trimming took off 3 bases at V and 3 bases at J, with 8 bases between the two ends. CDR3 sequence: CASSHNLDTEAFF. The CDR3 DNA is TGTGCCAGCAGCCACAACTTGGACACTGAAGCTTTCTTT.

The J gene is TRBJ2-7, the V gene TRBV7-2, with 11 bases lining up with TRBD2. The CDR3 spans 16 residues. V shed 1 base, J shed 2 bases, and the junction held 4 bases outside the gene matches. The germline gives CDR1 SGHTA, CDR2 FQGNSA. CDR3 loop: CASSLVLAGGAYEQYF. The CDR3 DNA follows: TGTGCCAGCAGCTTAGTCCTAGCGGGAGGTGCCTACGAGCAGTACTTC.

This chain uses TRBV7-2 with TRBJ2-3, with 11 bases lining up with TRBD2. This CDR3 comprises 15 residues. Trimming removed 5 bases from V and 2 bases from J; junction bases left unmatched: 3. The germline gives CDR1 SGHTA, CDR2 FQGNSA. The CDR3 sequence: CASSLSGGDTDTQYF. CDR3 bases: TGTGCCAGCAGCCTTAGCGGGGGGGACACAGATACGCAGTATTTT.

The chain combines TRBV7-3 with TRBJ2-1; 9 nucleotides match TRBD1. Germline CDR1 and CDR2: SGHTA and FQGTGA. The V gene end was trimmed by 4 bases and the J gene end by 4 bases; junction bases not matched to a gene: 8. The CDR3 has 16 amino acids. CDR3 in DNA: TGTGCCAGCAGCTCCAACAGGGGGCCGGGGTACAATGAGCAGTTCTTC. Its protein product is CASSSNRGPGYNEQFF.

This chain connects TRBV12-2 to TRBJ2-2; the tabulated D call, TRBD1, remains unverified against the DNA. TRBV12-2 is noted as a pseudogene. This CDR3 spans 16 amino acids. This CDR3 is CASRLAAGQGAGELFF. The CDR3 DNA sequence: TGTGCAAGTCGCTTAGCCGCGGGACAGGGGGCCGGGGAGCTGTTTTTT.

V usage is TRBV6-2 or TRBV6-3 and J usage is TRBJ2-2; no firm D call. The CDR3 has 13 residues. V was shortened by 4 bases and J by 6 bases, with 9 bases between the two germline ends. Germline assignment: CDR1 MNHEY and CDR2 SVGEGT. Here the CDR3 reads CASSLLVSGELFF. The CDR3 region has the DNA TGTGCCAGCAGTTTACTGGTATCCGGGGAGCTGTTTTTT.

The rearrangement joins TRBV27 to TRBJ1-3; a possible D gene is TRBD1 (5 bases). The CDR3 has 16 amino acids. V was pared by 8 bases and J by 9 bases, with 26 bases between. The germline V gene encodes CDR1 MNHEY and CDR2 SMNVEV (reference sequence). As DNA, the CDR3 is TGTGCCAGCCAAAAGATCCGGGCCGGGGGTTGGGGCACCATATATTTT. The encoded protein is CASQKIRAGGWGTIYF.

This clone was detected only a few times. The CDR3 reads CASSEQGRGGYTF. The CDR3 coding sequence is TGTGCCAGCAGTGAACAGGGAAGAGGCGGCTACACCTTC. The chain is built from TRBV6-4 and TRBJ1-2, with D possibly matching TRBD1 (6 bases). The CDR3 length is 13 residues. Germline CDR1 MRHNA, CDR2 SNTAGT. V lost 3 bases and J lost 8, with 13 bases in between.

V and J are TRBV7-8 and TRBJ2-7; D may be TRBD2 (5 bases). V gave up 2 bases and J gave up 2 bases, with 10 bases separating them. Looked up from germline, CDR1 is SGHVS and CDR2 is FQNEAQ. CDR3 length equals 14 residues. The CDR3 nucleotides read TGTGCCAGCAGCTTAAGCGGAACTGCCTACGAGCAGTACTTC. Translation: CASSLSGTAYEQYF. The full variable domain, completed using reference TRBV7-8 and TRBJ2-7, is GAGVSQSPRYKVAKRGQDVALRCDPISGHVSLFWYQQALGQGPEFLTYFQNEAQLDKSGLPSDRFFAERPEGSVSTLKIQRTQQEDSAVYLCASSLSGTAYEQYFGPGTRLTVT.

V usage is TRBV6-2 or TRBV6-3 and J usage is TRBJ1-4; a weak D match, TRBD1 (6 bases). V was cut by 1 base and J by 8 bases, with 11 bases left in between. Germline loops: CDR1 MNHEY, CDR2 SVGEGT. The CDR3 contains 14 residues. CDR3 nucleotide sequence: TGTGCCAGCAGTTACTTGGAGGGGGGGGAAAAACTGTTTTTT. It specifies CASSYLEGGEKLFF.

The rearrangement uses TRBV19 and TRBJ1-2, with 8 bases fitting TRBD1. Trimming at V came to 6 bases and at J to 4 bases, leaving 7 bases not matched to a gene. Germline CDR1 and CDR2: LNHDA and SQIVND (reference sequence). The CDR3 contains 14 residues. The CDR3 reads CASSSSGQAYGYTF. CDR3 DNA: TGTGCCAGTAGCAGTTCGGGACAGGCCTATGGCTACACCTTC.

The chain uses TRBV19 and TRBJ2-7; D is unresolved. The CDR3 is 12 amino acids. Between the trimmed V and J ends, which lost 7 bases and 2 bases, there was a span of 9 bases. Germline CDR1 is LNHDA and CDR2 is SQIVND (reference sequence). The CDR3 loop reads CASTSSAYEQYF. In DNA form, the CDR3 reads TGTGCCAGTACATCATCGGCCTACGAGCAGTACTTC.

V and J are TRBV6-5 and TRBJ2-5; TRBD2 agrees at 8 bases. Unmatched junction bases numbered 12, after V lost 4 bases and J lost 5 bases. There are 16 residues in the CDR3. Germline V gives CDR1 MNHEY, CDR2 SVGAGI. CDR3 bases: TGTGCCAGCAGTTCCTCCCCGGGGGGGCCCCCGGAGACCCAGTACTTC. Encoded protein: CASSSSPGGPPETQYF.

The chain is built from TRBV18 and TRBJ2-2; 10 bases align to TRBD1. Germline assignment: CDR1 KGHSH and CDR2 LQKENI. V dropped 2 bases and J dropped 4; count of bases not matched to a gene: 1. CDR3 size: 15 residues. As DNA, the CDR3 is TGTGCCAGCTCACCAAGGACAGGGGGCACCGGGGAGCTGTTTTTT. It encodes CASSPRTGGTGELFF. The full variable domain, with the rest looked up from reference TRBV18 and TRBJ2-2, is NAGVMQNPRHLVRRRGQEARLRCSPMKGHSHVYWYRQLPEEGLKFMVYLQKENIIDESGMPKERFSAEFPKEGPSILRIQQVVRGDSAAYFCASSPRTGGTGELFFGEGSRLTVL.

This rearrangement joins TRBV13 to TRBJ1-3, with 9 bases lining up with TRBD1. In germline, CDR1 is PRHDT, CDR2 FYEKMQ (reference sequence). Trimming removed 5 bases from V and 2 bases from J; junction bases left unmatched: 4. This CDR3 comprises 15 residues. CDR3 nucleotide sequence: TGTGCCAGCAGCCGGGGACAGGGCCCTGGAAACACCATATATTTT. This gives the protein CASSRGQGPGNTIYF.

The chain uses TRBV6-4 and TRBJ2-1; perhaps TRBD2 as D (6 bases). Germline V gene lookup returns CDR1 MRHNA and CDR2 SNTAGT. The CDR3 has 17 residues. V gave up 3 bases and J gave up 1 base, with 16 bases separating them. The CDR3 is CASSEQLERASYNEQFF. Here the CDR3 DNA reads TGTGCCAGCAGTGAACAATTAGAGCGGGCTTCCTACAATGAGCAGTTCTTC.

The chain carries TRBV7-6 and TRBJ2-7, with TRBD1 as a possible D gene (6 bases). The CDR3 is made up of 13 amino acids. V gave up 4 bases and J gave up 4 bases, with 11 bases separating them. Germline CDR1 SGHVS, CDR2 FNYEAQ. The CDR3 loop is CASSYTTGYEQYF. Here the CDR3 DNA reads TGTGCCAGCAGCTATACTACAGGGTACGAGCAGTACTTC.